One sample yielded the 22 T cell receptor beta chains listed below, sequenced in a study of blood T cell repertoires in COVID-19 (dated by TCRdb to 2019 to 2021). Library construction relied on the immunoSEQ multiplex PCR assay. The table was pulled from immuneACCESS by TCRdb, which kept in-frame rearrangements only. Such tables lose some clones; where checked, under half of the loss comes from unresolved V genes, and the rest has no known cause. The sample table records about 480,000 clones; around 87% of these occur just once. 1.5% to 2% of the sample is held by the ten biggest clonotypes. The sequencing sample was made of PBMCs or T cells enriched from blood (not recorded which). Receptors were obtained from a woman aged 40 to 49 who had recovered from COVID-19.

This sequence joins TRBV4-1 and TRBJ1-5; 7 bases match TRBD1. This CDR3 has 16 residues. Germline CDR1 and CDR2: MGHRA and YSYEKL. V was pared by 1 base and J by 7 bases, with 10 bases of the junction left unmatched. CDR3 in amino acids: CASSQAQQGLYQPQHF. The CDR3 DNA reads TGCGCCAGCAGCCAAGCCCAACAGGGGTTGTACCAGCCCCAGCATTTT.

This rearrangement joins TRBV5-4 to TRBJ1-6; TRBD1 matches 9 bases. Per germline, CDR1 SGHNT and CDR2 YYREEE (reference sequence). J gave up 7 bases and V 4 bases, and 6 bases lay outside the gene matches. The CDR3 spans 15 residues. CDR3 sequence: CASSRRQGENSPLHF. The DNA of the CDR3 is TGTGCCAGCAGCCGTAGACAGGGGGAAAATTCACCCCTCCACTTT.

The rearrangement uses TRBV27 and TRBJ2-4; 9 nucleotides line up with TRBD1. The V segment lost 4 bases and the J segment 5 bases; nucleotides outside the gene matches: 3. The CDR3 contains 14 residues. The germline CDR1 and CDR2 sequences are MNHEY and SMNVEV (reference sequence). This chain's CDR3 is CASSSRTGENIQYF. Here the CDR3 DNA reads TGTGCCAGCAGTTCCCGGACAGGGGAAAACATTCAGTACTTC.

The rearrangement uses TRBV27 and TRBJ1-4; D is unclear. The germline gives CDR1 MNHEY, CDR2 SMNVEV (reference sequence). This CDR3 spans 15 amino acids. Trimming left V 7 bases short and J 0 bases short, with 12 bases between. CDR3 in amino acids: CASTKDYATNEKLFF. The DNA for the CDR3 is TGTGCCAGCACGAAAGACTATGCAACTAATGAAAAACTGTTTTTT.

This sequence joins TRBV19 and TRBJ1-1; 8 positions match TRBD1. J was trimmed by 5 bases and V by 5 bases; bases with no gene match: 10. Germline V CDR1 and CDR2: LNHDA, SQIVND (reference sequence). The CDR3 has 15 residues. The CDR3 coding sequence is TGTGCCAGTAGTTTCCTACAGGGGGGCGGAACTGAAGCTTTCTTT. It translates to CASSFLQGGGTEAFF.

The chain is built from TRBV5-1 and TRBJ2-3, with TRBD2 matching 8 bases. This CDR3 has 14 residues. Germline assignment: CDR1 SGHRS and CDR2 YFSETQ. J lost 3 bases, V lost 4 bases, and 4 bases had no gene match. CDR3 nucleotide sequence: TGCGCCAGCAGCCGTGAGCGGGAGACAGATACGCAGTATTTT. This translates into CASSRERETDTQYF.

CDR3 sequence: CASSWREGQTQYF. The CDR3 nucleotides read TGTGCCAGCAGTTGGCGGGAGGGCCAGACCCAGTACTTC. The chain recombines TRBV6-5 with TRBJ2-5, with 9 bases identical to TRBD2. Germline V gives CDR1 MNHEY, CDR2 SVGAGI. V lost 4 bases to trimming and J lost 6 bases; unmatched junction nucleotides: 3. This CDR3 comprises 13 residues.

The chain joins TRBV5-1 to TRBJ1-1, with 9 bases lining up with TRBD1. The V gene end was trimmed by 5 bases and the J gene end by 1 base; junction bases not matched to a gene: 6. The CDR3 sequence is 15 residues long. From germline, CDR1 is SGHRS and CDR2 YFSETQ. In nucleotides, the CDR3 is TGCGCCAGCAGTAGAACAGGGGGCTCGAACACTGAAGCTTTCTTT. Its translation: CASSRTGGSNTEAFF.

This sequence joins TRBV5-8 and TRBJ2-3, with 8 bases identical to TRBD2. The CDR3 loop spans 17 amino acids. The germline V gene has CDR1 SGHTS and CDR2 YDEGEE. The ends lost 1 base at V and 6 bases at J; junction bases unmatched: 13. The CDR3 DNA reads TGTGCCAGCAGCTTGAGCGCCAGCGGGAGTACGGTTGATACGCAGTATTTT. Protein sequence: CASSLSASGSTVDTQYF.

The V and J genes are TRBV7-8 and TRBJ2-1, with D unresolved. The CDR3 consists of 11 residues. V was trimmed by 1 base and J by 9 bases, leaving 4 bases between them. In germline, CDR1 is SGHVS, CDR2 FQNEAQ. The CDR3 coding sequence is TGTGCCAGCAGCTTAGGAGGTGAGCAGTTCTTC. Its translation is CASSLGGEQFF.

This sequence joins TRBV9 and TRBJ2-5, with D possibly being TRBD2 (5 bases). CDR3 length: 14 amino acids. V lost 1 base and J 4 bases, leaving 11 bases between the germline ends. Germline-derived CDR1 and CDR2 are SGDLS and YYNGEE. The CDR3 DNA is TGTGCCAGCAGCGTACTGGCTAGCCCAGAGACCCAGTACTTC. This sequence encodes CASSVLASPETQYF. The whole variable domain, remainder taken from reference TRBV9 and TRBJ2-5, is DSGVTQTPKHLITATGQRVTLRCSPRSGDLSVYWYQQSLDQGLQFLIQYYNGEERAKGNILERFSAQQFPDLHSELNLSSLELGDSALYFCASSVLASPETQYFGPGTRLLVL.

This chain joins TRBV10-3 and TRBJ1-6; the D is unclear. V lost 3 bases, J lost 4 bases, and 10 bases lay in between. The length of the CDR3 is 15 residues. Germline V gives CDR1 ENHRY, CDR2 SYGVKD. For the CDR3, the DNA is TGTGCCATCAGTGACAGAACAAATTATAATTCACCCCTCCACTTT. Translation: CAISDRTNYNSPLHF.

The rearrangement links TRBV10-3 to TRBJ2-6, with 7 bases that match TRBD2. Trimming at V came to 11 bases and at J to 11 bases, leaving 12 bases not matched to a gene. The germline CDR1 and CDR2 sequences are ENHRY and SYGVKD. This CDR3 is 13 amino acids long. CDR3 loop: CALQGRASDVLTF. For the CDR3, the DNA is TGTGCCCTACAAGGGAGGGCCTCGGACGTCCTGACTTTC.

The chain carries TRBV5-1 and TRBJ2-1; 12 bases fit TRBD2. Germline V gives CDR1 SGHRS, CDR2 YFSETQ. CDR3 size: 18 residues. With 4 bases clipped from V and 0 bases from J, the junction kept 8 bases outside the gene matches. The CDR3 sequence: CASSHTSGRPSSYNEQFF. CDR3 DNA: TGCGCCAGCAGCCATACTAGCGGGAGGCCGAGCTCCTACAATGAGCAGTTCTTC.

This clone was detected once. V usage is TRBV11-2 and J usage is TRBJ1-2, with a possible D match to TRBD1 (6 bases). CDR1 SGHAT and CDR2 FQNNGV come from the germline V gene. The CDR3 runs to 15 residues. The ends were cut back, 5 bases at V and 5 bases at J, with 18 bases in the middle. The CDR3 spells CASSAPGGRWYGYTF. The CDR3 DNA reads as TGTGCCAGCAGCGCCCCGGGGGGGCGCTGGTATGGCTACACCTTC.

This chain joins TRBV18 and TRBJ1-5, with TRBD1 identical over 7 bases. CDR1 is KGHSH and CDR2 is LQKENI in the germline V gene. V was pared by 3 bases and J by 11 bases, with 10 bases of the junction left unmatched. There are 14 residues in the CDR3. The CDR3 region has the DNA TGTGCCAGCTCACCCAATACAGGGGAAGAAACCCAGCATTTT. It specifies CASSPNTGEETQHF.

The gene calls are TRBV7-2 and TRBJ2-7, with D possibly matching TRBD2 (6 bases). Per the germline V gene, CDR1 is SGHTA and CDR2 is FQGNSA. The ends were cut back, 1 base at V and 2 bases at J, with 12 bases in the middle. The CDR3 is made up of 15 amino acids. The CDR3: CASSLGLGQTYEQYF. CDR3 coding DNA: TGTGCCAGCAGCTTAGGACTAGGCCAAACCTACGAGCAGTACTTC.

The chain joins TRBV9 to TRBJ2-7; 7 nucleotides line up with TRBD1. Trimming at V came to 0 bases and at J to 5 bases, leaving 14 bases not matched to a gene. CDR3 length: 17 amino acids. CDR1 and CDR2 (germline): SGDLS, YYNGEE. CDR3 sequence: CASSVGVRGRPFDEQYF. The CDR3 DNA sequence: TGTGCCAGCAGCGTAGGGGTAAGGGGGCGACCCTTTGACGAGCAGTACTTC.

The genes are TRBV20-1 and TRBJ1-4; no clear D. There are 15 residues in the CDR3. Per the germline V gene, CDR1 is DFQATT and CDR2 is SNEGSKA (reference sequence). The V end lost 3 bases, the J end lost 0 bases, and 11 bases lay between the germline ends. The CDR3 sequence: CSASETSATNEKLFF. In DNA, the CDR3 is TGCAGTGCTAGTGAGACATCCGCAACTAATGAAAAACTGTTTTTT.

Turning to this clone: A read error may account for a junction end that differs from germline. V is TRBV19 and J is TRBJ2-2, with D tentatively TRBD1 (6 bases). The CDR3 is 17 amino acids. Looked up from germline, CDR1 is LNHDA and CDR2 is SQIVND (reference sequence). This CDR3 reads CASSTGLGLTNTGELFF. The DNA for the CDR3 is TGTGCCAGCAGTACAGGGTTAGGTCTAACGAACACCGGGGAGCTGTTTTTT.

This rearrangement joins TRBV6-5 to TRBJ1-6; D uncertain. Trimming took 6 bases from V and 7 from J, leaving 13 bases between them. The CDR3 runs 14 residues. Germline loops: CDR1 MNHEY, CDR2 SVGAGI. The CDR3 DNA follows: TGTGCCAGCAGCCAGCTTAGCCCCAATTCACCCCTCCACTTT. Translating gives CASSQLSPNSPLHF.

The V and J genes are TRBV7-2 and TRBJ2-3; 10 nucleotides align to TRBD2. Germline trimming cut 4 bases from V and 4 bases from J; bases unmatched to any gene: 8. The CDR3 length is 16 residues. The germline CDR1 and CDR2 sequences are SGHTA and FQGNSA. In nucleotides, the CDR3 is TGTGCCAGCAGCTCCTTAGCGGGAGGAGCCCCAGATACGCAGTATTTT. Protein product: CASSSLAGGAPDTQYF.